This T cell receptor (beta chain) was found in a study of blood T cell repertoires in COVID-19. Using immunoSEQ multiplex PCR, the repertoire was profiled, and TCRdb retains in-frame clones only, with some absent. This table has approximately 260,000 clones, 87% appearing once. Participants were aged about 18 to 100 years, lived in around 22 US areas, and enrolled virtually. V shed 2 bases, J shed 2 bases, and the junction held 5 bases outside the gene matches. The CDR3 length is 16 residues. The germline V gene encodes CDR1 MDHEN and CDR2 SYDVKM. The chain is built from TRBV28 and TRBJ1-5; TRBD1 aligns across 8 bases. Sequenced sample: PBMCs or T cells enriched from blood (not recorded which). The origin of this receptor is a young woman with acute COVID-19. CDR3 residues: CASSLHPTGGNQPQHF. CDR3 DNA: TGTGCCAGCAGTTTACACCCGACAGGGGGCAATCAGCCCCAGCATTTT.